The 17 T cell receptor beta chains listed next were all sequenced from one sample in a study of T-cell reconstitution after alpha-beta-depleted transplantation in children. The authors prepared the TCRbeta library with unique molecular identifiers. One entry per CDR3 protein results from TCRdb running MiXCR on the PCR reads. The sample carries about 74,000 distinct CDR3 sequences, roughly 14% recorded once. Sequenced here: PBMCs, mostly from graft donor cells, sampled 180 days after TCRalphabeta/CD19-depleted stem cell transplant. Receptor source: a male patient aged 2 to 9 who had a stem cell transplant for acute lymphoblastic leukemia, so the T cells may come from the graft donor.

The chain recombines TRBV7-2 with TRBJ2-1; no definite D call. The CDR3 runs 13 residues. Germline-derived CDR1 and CDR2 are SGHTA and FQGNSA. Trimming pared 5 bases from V and 8 bases from J, leaving 13 bases between. The CDR3 DNA sequence: TGTGCCAGCAGCCCCTATGGTTTTGATGAGCAGTTCTTC. Protein product: CASSPYGFDEQFF.

This clonotype came up many times. The chain is built from TRBV6-1 and TRBJ1-4, with 7 nucleotides matching TRBD1. From germline, CDR1 is MNHNS and CDR2 SASEGT. CDR3 size: 15 residues. J gave up 8 bases and V 6 bases, and 12 bases lay outside the gene matches. CDR3 sequence (DNA): TGTGCCAGCAGAGCCGGGACAGCTTTATGGGAAAAACTGTTTTTT. It yields the protein CASRAGTALWEKLFF.

Concerning this clonotype itself: The junction does not match germline at one end; this may be a read error. This chain links TRBV6-2 or TRBV6-3 with TRBJ2-2; D is perhaps TRBD2 (5 bases). The CDR3 sequence is 18 residues long. Germline V gene sequence: CDR1 MNHEY, CDR2 SVGEGT. CDR3 amino acids: CSSSYRPKHSGVAGELFF. The DNA of the CDR3 is TGTTCCAGCAGTTACCGGCCAAAGCACTCCGGGGTGGCCGGGGAGCTGTTTTTT.

Ten or more counts support this clonotype. The V and J genes are TRBV7-2 and TRBJ2-7; D not certain. The V end lost 0 bases, the J end lost 2 bases, and 5 bases lay between the germline ends. The germline gives CDR1 SGHTA, CDR2 FQGNSA. The length of the CDR3 is 13 residues. This CDR3 is CASSLARAYEQYF. CDR3 in DNA: TGTGCCAGCAGCTTAGCGAGAGCCTACGAGCAGTACTTC.

This clonotype occurred a few times. CDR3 DNA sequence: TGTGCCAGCAGCCCGCATCCGGGGCTTGAAGCTTTCTTT. It yields the protein CASSPHPGLEAFF. This chain links TRBV14 with TRBJ1-1; maybe TRBD1 (5 bases). The length of the CDR3 is 13 residues. CDR1 is SGHDN, CDR2 FVKESK, per germline. The V end was cut by 4 bases, the J end by 7 bases, with 13 bases between.

This clonotype has more than one count but fewer than ten. The chain combines TRBV6-5 with TRBJ2-7, with a possible D match to TRBD1 (5 bases). The germline V and J ends were trimmed by 0 bases and 0 bases, with 12 bases remaining between them. The CDR3 has 16 residues. The germline V gene has CDR1 MNHEY and CDR2 SVGAGI. The CDR3 is CASSYSKGLLSYEQYF. The CDR3 coding sequence is TGTGCCAGCAGTTACTCGAAGGGGCTACTCTCCTACGAGCAGTACTTC.

This clonotype was recorded a few times. The CDR3 nucleotides read TGCGCCAGCAGCCAACAGGACAGGATAGATGAGCAGTACTTC. As protein: CASSQQDRIDEQYF. This rearrangement joins TRBV5-1 to TRBJ2-7; 7 bases are shared with TRBD1. Losses at the gene ends were 4 bases for V and 7 bases for J; bases not matched to a gene: 11. The CDR3 is 14 residues long. Germline V CDR1 and CDR2: SGHRS, YFSETQ.

This clonotype turned up a few times. The chain joins TRBV20-1 to TRBJ1-1; no reliable D call. V was trimmed by 3 bases and J by 0 bases, leaving 8 bases between them. The CDR3 is made up of 13 amino acids. Germline V lookup: CDR1 DFQATT, CDR2 SNEGSKA (reference sequence). The CDR3 sequence is CSASSPMNTEAFF. The CDR3 nucleotides are TGCAGTGCTAGTAGCCCCATGAACACTGAAGCTTTCTTT.

This clonotype has a handful of counts. V usage is TRBV4-3 and J usage is TRBJ2-7; weak D call: TRBD2 (5 bases). The V end lost 0 bases, the J end lost 3 bases, and 9 bases lay between the germline ends. This CDR3 spans 14 amino acids. Germline CDR1 reads LGHNA; CDR2 reads YSLEER. This chain's CDR3 is CASSQDWSGYEQYF. The CDR3 DNA reads TGCGCCAGCAGCCAAGATTGGAGCGGCTACGAGCAGTACTTC.

This clonotype was detected a few times. The chain carries TRBV6-1 and TRBJ2-7; no firm D call. V was clipped by 4 bases and J by 2 bases, with 9 bases between them. CDR1 is MNHNS and CDR2 is SASEGT in the germline V gene. CDR3 length: 13 residues. In nucleotides, the CDR3 is TGTGCCAGCAGTGGAGCGACCCCCTACGAGCAGTACTTC. This codes for CASSGATPYEQYF.

This clonotype showed up just a few times. The genes are TRBV27 and TRBJ2-5, with TRBD2 identical over 9 bases. Germline CDR1 and CDR2: MNHEY and SMNVEV (reference sequence). CDR3 length equals 16 residues. J gave up 5 bases and V 0 bases, and 7 bases lay outside the gene matches. CDR3 loop: CASSLSVAGAGETQYF. Here the CDR3 DNA reads TGTGCCAGCAGTTTATCGGTAGCGGGGGCCGGGGAGACCCAGTACTTC.

The rearrangement uses TRBV7-9 and TRBJ1-1; D remains unclear. CDR3 length: 16 residues. Trimming took off 3 bases at V and 3 bases at J, with 17 bases between the two ends. Germline loops: CDR1 SEHNR, CDR2 FQNEAQ (reference sequence). DNA of the CDR3: TGTGCCAGCAGCTTGGGAAAAAGGGCGGGGTACACTGAAGCTTTCTTT. It yields the protein CASSLGKRAGYTEAFF.

The chain has TRBV11-1 and TRBJ2-7; 8 bases are shared with TRBD2. This CDR3 spans 18 amino acids. The ends lost 2 bases at V and 3 bases at J; junction bases unmatched: 15. Germline V lookup: CDR1 SGHAT, CDR2 FQDESV (reference sequence). The CDR3 nucleotides read TGTGCCAGCAGCTTAAGCCAGGGGAGACTAGCGACCTACTACGAGCAGTACTTC. Translation gives CASSLSQGRLATYYEQYF.

The V gene is TRBV11-2, the J gene TRBJ2-5; D is uncertain. The CDR3 sequence is 16 residues long. Germline CDR1 SGHAT, CDR2 FQNNGV. The V end was cut by 1 base, the J end by 2 bases, with 14 bases between. The CDR3 region is CASSLGALKRQETQYF. CDR3 nucleotide sequence: TGTGCCAGCAGCTTAGGGGCCCTGAAAAGACAAGAGACCCAGTACTTC.

This clonotype was observed a few times. The chain couples TRBV20-1 to TRBJ2-3; 9 nucleotides align to TRBD2. This CDR3 spans 15 amino acids. Per germline, CDR1 DFQATT and CDR2 SNEGSKA (reference sequence). The V gene end was trimmed by 7 bases and the J gene end by 1 base; junction bases not matched to a gene: 9. As DNA, the CDR3 is TGCAGTGAACGGGTAGCGGGGGCCGGCACAGATACGCAGTATTTT. Translation gives CSERVAGAGTDTQYF.

This clonotype has more than one count but fewer than ten. This chain connects TRBV14 to TRBJ1-2, with 8 bases lining up with TRBD1. The V and J ends lost 0 bases and 4 bases, in that order; junction bases with no gene match: 4. Germline V gene sequence: CDR1 SGHDN, CDR2 FVKESK. The CDR3 extends over 15 amino acids. CDR3 region: CASSQDYRGFYGYTF. CDR3 DNA sequence: TGTGCCAGCAGCCAAGATTACAGGGGGTTCTATGGCTACACCTTC.

This chain links TRBV28 with TRBJ1-1, with no clear D. CDR3 length: 14 residues. The germline gives CDR1 MDHEN, CDR2 SYDVKM. Trimming took 7 bases from V and 1 from J, leaving 13 bases between them. The chain's CDR3 is CASNPKGWNTEAFF. The CDR3 nucleotides are TGTGCCAGCAACCCTAAGGGATGGAACACTGAAGCTTTCTTT.